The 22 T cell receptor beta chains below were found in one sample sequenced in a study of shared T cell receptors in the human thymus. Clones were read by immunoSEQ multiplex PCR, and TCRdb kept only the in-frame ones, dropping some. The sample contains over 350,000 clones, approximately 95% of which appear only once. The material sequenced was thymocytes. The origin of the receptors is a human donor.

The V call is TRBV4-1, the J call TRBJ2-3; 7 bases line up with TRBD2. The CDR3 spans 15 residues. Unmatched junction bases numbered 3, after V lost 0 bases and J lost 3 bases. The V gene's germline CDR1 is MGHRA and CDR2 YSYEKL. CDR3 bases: TGCGCCAGCAGCCAAGACAGGGAGGGGACAGATACGCAGTATTTT. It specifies CASSQDREGTDTQYF.

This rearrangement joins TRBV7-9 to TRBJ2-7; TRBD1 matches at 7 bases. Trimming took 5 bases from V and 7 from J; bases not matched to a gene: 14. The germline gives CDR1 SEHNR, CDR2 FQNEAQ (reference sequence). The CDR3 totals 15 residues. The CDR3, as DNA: TGTGCCAGCAGCCCCGGGACAGCTACTTTAAGGGAGCAGTACTTC. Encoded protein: CASSPGTATLREQYF.

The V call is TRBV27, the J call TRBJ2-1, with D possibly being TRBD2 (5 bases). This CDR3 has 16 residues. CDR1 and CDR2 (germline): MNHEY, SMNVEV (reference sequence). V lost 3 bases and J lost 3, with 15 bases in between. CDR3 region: CASSLTLASLYNEQFF. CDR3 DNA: TGTGCCAGCAGTTTGACCCTCGCTAGCCTCTACAATGAGCAGTTCTTC.

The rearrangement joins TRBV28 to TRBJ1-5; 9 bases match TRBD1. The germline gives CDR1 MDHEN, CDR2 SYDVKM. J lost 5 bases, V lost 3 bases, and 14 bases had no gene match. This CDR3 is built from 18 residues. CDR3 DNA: TGTGCCAGCAGTTTGGCGGGCTGGGGACAGGGTAGTGATCAGCCCCAGCATTTT. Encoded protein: CASSLAGWGQGSDQPQHF. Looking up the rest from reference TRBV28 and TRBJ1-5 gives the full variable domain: DVKVTQSSRYLVKRTGEKVFLECVQDMDHENMFWYRQDPGLGLRLIYFSYDVKMKEKGDIPEGYSVSREKKERFSLILESASTNQTSMYLCASSLAGWGQGSDQPQHFGDGTRLSIL.

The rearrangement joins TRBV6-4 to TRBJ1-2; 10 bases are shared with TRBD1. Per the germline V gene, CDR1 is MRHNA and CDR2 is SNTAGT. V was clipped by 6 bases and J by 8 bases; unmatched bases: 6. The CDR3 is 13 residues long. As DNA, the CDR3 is TGTGCCAGCAGCCCCGGACAGGGGGAAGGCTACACCTTC. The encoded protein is CASSPGQGEGYTF.

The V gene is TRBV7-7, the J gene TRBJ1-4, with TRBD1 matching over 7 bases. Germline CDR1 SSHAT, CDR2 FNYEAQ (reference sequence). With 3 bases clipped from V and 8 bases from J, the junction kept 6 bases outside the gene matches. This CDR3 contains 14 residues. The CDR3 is CASSFGRGMEKLFF. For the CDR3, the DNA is TGTGCCAGCAGCTTCGGCAGGGGGATGGAAAAACTGTTTTTT.

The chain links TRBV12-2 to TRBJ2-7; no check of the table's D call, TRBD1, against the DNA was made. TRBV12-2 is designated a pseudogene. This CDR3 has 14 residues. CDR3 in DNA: TGTGCAAGTCGCCGACAGGCGAAATCCTACGAGCAGTACTTC. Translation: CASRRQAKSYEQYF.

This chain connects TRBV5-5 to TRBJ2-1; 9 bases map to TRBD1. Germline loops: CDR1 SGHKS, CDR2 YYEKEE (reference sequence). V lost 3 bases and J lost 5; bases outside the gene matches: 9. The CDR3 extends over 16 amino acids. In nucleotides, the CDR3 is TGTGCCAGCAGCTCCCCCGGGACAGGGCTTGACAATGAGCAGTTCTTC. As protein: CASSSPGTGLDNEQFF.

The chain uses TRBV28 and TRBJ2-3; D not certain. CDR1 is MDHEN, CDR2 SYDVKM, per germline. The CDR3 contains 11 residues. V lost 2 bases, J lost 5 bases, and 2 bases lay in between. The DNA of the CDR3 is TGTGCCAGCAGTTTAAGAGATACGCAGTATTTT. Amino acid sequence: CASSLRDTQYF.

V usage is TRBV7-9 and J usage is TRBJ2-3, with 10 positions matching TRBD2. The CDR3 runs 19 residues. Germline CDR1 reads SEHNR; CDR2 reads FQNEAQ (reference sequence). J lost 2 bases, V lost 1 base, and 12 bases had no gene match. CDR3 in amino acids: CASSLVASGREGYTDTQYF. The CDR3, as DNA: TGTGCCAGCAGCTTAGTGGCTAGCGGGAGAGAAGGGTACACAGATACGCAGTATTTT.

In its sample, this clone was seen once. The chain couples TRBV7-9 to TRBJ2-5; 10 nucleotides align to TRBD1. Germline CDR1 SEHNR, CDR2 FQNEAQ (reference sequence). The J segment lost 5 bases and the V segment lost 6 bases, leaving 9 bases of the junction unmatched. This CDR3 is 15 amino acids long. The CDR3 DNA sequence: TGTGCCAGCAGTTCAGACAGGGGGCTGTGGGAGACCCAGTACTTC. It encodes CASSSDRGLWETQYF.

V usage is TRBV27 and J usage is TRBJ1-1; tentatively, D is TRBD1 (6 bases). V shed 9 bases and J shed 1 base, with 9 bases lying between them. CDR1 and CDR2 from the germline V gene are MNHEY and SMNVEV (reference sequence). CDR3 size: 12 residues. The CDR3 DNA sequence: TGTGCCAGTCGACAGGCGAACACTGAAGCTTTCTTT. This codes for CASRQANTEAFF.

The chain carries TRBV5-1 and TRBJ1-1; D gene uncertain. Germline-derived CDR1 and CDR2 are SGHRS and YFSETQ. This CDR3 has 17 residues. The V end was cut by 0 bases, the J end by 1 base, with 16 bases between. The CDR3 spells CASSLGREEESNTEAFF. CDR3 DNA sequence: TGCGCCAGCAGCTTGGGTAGGGAAGAAGAGTCGAACACTGAAGCTTTCTTT.

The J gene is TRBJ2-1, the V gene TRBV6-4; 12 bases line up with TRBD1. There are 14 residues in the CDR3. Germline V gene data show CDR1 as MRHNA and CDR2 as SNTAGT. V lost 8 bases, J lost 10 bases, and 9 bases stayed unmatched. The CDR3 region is CASRDRGRVGEQFF. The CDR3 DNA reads TGTGCCAGCCGGGACAGGGGGCGAGTGGGGGAGCAGTTCTTC.

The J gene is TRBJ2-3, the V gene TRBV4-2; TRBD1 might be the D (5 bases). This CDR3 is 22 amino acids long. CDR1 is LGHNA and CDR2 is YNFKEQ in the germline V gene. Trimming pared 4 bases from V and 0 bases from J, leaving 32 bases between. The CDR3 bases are TGTGCCAGCAGCCCCAACCCCCTAAGGCTACAGGAGAACTGGTTTAGCACAGATACGCAGTATTTT. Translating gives CASSPNPLRLQENWFSTDTQYF.

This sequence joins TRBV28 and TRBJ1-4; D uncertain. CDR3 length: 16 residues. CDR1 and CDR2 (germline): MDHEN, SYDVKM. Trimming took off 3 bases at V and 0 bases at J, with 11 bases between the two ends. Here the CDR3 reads CASSFRRPPTNEKLFF. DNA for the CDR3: TGTGCCAGCAGTTTCAGGCGCCCCCCAACTAATGAAAAACTGTTTTTT.

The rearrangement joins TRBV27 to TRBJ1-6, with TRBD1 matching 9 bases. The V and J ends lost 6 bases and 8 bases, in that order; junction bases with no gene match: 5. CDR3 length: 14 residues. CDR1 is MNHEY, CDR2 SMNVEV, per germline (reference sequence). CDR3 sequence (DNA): TGTGCCAGCAGAAAGGACAGGGGCCATTCACCCCTCCACTTT. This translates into CASRKDRGHSPLHF.

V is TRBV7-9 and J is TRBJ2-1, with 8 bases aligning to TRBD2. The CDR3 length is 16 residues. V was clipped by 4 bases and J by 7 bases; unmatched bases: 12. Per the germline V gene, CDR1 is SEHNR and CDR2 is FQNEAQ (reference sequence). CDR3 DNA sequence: TGTGCCAGCAGCTCCCGTCCGGGAGGGACTTCTAATGAGCAGTTCTTC. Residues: CASSSRPGGTSNEQFF.

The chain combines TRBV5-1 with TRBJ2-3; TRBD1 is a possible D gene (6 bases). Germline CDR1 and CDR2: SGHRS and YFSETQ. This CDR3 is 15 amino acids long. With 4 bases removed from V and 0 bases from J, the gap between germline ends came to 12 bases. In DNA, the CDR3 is TGCGCCAGCAGCGAGATAGGGGGTAGCACAGATACGCAGTATTTT. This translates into CASSEIGGSTDTQYF. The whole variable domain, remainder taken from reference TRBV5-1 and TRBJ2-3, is KAGVTQTPRYLIKTRGQQVTLSCSPISGHRSVSWYQQTPGQGLQFLFEYFSETQRNKGNFPGRFSGRQFSNSRSEMNVSTLELGDSALYLCASSEIGGSTDTQYFGPGTRLTVL.

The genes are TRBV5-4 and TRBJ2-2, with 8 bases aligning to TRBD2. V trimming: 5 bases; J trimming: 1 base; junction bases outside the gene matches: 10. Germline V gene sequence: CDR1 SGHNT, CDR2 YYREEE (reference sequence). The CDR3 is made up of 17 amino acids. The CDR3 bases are TGTGCCAGCAGTATCTCGACCCGGGGGGGGAACACCGGGGAGCTGTTTTTT. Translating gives CASSISTRGGNTGELFF.

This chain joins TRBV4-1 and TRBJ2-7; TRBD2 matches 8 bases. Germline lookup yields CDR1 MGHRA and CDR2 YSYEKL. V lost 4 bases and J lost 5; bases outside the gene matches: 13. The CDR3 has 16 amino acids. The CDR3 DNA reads TGCGCCAGCAGCCCATTCCCGGGACTAGATCTCCACGAGCAGTACTTC. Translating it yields CASSPFPGLDLHEQYF.

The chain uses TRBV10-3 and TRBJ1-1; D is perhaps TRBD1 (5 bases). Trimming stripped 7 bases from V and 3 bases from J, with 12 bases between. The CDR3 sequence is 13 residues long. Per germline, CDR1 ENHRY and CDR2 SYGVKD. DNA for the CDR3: TGTGCCATCACGACAGAAACACACACTGAAGCTTTCTTT. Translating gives CAITTETHTEAFF.